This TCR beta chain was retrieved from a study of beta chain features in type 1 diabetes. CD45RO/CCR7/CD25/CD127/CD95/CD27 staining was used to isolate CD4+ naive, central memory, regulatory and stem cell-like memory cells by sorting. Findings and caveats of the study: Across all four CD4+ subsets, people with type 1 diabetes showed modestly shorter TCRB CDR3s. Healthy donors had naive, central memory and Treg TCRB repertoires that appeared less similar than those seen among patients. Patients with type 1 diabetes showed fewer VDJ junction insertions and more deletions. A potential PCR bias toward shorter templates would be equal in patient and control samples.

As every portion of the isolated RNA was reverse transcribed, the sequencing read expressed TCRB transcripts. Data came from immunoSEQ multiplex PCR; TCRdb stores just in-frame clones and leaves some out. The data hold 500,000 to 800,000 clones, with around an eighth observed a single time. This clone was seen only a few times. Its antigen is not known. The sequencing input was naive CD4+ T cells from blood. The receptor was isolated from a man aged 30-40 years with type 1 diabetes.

CDR3 sequence (DNA): TGTGCCAGCAGCTTACAGTCCGAGCAGTACTTC. It codes for CASSLQSEQYF. The chain uses TRBV5-6 and TRBJ2-7; the D is unclear. V lost 2 bases, J lost 6 bases, and 6 bases lay in between. This CDR3 is built from 11 residues. Looked up from germline, CDR1 is SGHDT and CDR2 is YYEEEE.